This T cell receptor (beta chain) was sequenced for a study of cytotoxic CD8 clonotypes in ibrutinib-treated CLL. The repertoire was sequenced with immunoSEQ multiplex PCR; TCRdb's copy has only in-frame clones and lacks some. The repertoire holds 300,000 or so clones, with 67% as singletons. The CDR3 extends over 17 amino acids. V lost 1 base, J lost 3 bases, and 10 bases stayed unmatched. Germline loops: CDR1 LGHNA, CDR2 YSLEER. The clonotype was recovered from a human donor with chronic lymphocytic leukemia. Source: PBMCs, taken after 36 months of ibrutinib treatment. The V and J genes are TRBV4-3 and TRBJ2-7; 9 bases align to TRBD1. The CDR3 protein is CASSQGLGGTGYYEQYF. CDR3 nucleotides: TGCGCCAGCAGCCAAGGTCTTGGGGGGACAGGGTACTACGAGCAGTACTTC.